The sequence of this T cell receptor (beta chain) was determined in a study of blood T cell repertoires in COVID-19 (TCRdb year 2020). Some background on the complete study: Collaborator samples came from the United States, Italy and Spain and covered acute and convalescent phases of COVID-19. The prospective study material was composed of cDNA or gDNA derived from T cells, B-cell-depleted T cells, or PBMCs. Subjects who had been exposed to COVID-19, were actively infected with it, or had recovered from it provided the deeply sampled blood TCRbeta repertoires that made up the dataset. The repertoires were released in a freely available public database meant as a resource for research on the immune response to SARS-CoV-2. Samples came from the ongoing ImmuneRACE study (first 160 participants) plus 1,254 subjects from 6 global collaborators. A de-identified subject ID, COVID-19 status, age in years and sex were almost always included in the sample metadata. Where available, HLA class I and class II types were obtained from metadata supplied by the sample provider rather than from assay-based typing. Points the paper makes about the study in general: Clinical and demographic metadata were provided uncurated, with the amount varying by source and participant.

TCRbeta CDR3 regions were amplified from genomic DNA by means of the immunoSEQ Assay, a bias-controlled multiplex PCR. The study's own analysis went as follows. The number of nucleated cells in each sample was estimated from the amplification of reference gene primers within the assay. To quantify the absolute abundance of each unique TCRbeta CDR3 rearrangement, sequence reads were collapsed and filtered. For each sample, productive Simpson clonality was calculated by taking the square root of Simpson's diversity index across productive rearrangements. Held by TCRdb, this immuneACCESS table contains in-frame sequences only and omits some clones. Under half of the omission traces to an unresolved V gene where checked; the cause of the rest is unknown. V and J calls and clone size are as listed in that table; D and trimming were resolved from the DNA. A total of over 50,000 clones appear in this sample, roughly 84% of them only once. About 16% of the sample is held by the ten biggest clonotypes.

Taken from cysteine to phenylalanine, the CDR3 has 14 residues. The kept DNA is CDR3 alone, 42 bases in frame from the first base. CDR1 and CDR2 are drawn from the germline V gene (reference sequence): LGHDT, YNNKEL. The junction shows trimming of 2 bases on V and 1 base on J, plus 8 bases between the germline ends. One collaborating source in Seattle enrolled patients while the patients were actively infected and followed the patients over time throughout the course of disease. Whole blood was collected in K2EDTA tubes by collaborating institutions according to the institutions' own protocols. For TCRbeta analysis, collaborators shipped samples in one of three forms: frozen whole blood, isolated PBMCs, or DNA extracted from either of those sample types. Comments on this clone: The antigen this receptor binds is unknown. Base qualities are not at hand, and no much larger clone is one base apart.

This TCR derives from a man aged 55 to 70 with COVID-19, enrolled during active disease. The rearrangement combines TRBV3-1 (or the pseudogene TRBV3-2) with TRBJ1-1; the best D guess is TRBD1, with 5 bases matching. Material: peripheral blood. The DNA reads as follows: TGTGCCAGCAGCCAAATGGGGCGGAACACTGAAGCTTTCTTT. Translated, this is CASSQMGRNTEAFF.